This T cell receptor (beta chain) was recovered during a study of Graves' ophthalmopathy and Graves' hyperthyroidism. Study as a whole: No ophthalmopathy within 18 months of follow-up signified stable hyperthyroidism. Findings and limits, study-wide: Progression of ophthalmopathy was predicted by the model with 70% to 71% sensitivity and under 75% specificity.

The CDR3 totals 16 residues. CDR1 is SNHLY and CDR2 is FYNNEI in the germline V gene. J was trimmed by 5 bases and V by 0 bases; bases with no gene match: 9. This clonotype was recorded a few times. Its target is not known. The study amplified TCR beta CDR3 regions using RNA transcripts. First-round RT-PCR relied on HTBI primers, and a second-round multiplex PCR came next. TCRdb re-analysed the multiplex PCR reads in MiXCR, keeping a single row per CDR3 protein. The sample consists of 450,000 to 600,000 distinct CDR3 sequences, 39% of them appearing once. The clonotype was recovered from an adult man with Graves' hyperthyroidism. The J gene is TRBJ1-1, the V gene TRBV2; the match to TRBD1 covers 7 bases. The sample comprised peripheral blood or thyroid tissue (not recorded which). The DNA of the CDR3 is TGTGCCAGCAGTGAAGCGTTACCAGGGGGTTGGACTGAAGCTTTCTTT. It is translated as CASSEALPGGWTEAFF.